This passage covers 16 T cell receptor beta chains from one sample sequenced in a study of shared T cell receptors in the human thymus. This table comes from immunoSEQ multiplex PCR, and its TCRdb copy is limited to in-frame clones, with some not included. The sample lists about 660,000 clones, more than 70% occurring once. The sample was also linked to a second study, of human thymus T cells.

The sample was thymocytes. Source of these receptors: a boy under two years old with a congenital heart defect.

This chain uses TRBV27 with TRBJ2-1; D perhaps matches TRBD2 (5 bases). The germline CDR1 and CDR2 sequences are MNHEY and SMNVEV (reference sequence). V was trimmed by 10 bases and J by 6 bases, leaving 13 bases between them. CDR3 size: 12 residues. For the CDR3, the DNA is TGTGCCAAACGGACTGGATTCAATGAGCAGTTCTTC. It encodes CAKRTGFNEQFF.

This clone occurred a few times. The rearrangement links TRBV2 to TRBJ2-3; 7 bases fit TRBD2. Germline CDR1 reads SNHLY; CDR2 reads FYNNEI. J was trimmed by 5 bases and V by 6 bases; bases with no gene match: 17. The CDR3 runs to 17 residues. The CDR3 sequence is CASRPSGLQRGLDTQYF. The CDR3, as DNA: TGTGCCAGCAGACCGTCGGGGCTTCAGCGGGGATTAGATACGCAGTATTTT.

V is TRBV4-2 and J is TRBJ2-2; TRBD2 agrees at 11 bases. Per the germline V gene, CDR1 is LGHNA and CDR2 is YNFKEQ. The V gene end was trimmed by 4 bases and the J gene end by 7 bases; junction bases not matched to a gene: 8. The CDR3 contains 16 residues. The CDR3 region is CASSRIAGGPGGELFF. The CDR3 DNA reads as TGTGCCAGCAGCCGAATAGCGGGGGGGCCCGGCGGGGAGCTGTTTTTT.

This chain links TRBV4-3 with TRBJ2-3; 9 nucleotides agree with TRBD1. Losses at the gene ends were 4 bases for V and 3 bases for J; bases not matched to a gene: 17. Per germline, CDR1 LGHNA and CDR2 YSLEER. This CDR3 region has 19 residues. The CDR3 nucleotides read TGCGCCAGCAGCCTAAGGCCCGCCCGGGACAGGGAGTGGACAGATACGCAGTATTTT. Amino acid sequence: CASSLRPARDREWTDTQYF.

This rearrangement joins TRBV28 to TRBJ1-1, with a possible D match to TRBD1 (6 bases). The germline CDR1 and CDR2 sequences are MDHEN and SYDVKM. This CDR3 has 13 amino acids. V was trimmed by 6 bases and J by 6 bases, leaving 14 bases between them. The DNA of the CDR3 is TGTGCCAGCAGCCTCGGGGGGGGCGCTGAAGCTTTCTTT. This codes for CASSLGGGAEAFF.

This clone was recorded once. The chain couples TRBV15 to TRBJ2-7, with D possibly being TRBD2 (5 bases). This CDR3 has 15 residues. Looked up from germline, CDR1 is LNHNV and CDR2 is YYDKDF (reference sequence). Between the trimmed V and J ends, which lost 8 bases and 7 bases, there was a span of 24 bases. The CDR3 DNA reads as TGTGCCACCTCATCACAAAACACAGCGACGGGAGAGCAGTACTTC. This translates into CATSSQNTATGEQYF.

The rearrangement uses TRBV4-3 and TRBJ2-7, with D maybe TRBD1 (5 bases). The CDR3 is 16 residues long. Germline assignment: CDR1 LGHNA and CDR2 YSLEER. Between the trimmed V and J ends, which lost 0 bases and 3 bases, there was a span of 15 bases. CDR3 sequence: CASSQESGGQLYEQYF. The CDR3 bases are TGCGCCAGCAGCCAAGAATCCGGTGGACAACTCTACGAGCAGTACTTC.

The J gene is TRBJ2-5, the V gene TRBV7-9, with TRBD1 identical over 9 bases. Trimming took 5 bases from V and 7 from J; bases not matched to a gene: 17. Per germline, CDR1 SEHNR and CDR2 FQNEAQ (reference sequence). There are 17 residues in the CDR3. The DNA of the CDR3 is TGTGCCAGCAGCGATACAGGGGGCGACCTGGTGGGATGGACCCAGTACTTC. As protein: CASSDTGGDLVGWTQYF.

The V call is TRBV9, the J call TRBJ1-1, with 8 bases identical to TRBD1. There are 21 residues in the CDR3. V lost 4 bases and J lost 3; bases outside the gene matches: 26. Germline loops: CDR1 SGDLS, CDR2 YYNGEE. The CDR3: CASSPIRPNGVMGQAHTEAFF. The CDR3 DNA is TGTGCCAGCAGCCCCATAAGGCCCAATGGAGTCATGGGACAGGCCCACACTGAAGCTTTCTTT.

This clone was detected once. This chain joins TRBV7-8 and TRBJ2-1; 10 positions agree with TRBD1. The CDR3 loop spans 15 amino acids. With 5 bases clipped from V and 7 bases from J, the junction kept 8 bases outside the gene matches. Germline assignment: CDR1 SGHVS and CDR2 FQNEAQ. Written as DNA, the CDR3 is TGTGCCAGCAGCGGAGGGGACAGGGGACGGAATGAGCAGTTCTTC. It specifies CASSGGDRGRNEQFF.

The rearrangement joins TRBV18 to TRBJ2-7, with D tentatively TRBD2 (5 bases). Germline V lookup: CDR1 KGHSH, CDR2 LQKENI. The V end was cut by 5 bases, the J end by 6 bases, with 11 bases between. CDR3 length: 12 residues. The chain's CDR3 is CASSARGGEQYF. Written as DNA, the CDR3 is TGTGCCAGCTCAGCCAGAGGAGGCGAGCAGTACTTC.

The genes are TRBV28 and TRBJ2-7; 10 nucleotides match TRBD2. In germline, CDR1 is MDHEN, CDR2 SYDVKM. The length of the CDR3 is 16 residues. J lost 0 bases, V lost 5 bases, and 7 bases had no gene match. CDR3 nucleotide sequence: TGTGCCAGCAGTCCCCCTAGCGGGAGCGGCTCCTACGAGCAGTACTTC. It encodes CASSPPSGSGSYEQYF.

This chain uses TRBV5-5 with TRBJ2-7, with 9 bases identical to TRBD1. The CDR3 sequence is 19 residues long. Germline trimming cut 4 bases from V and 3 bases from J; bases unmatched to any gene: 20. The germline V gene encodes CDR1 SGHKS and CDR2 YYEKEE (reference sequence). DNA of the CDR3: TGTGCCAGCAGCCCATCTATTGGCCGATCGACAGGGGGGGACTACGAGCAGTACTTC. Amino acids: CASSPSIGRSTGGDYEQYF.

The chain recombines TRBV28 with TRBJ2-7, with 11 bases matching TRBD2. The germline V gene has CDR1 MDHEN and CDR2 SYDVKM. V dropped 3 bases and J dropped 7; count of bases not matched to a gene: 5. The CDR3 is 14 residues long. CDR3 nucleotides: TGTGCCAGCAGTTTGGTAGCGGGGGGGCATGAGCAGTACTTC. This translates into CASSLVAGGHEQYF.

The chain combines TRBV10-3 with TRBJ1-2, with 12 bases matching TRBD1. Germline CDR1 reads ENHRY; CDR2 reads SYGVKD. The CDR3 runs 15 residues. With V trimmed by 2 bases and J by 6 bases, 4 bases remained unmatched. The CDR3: CAISERDRGPDGYTF. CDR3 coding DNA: TGTGCCATCAGTGAGAGGGACAGGGGGCCCGATGGCTACACCTTC.

CDR3 loop: CASSLDRVSHEQYF. The CDR3 nucleotides are TGTGCCAGCAGTTTAGACAGGGTGTCGCACGAGCAGTACTTC. V usage is TRBV28 and J usage is TRBJ2-7, with 7 nucleotides matching TRBD1. The germline gives CDR1 MDHEN, CDR2 SYDVKM. The CDR3 length is 14 residues. With V trimmed by 2 bases and J by 5 bases, 6 bases remained unmatched.